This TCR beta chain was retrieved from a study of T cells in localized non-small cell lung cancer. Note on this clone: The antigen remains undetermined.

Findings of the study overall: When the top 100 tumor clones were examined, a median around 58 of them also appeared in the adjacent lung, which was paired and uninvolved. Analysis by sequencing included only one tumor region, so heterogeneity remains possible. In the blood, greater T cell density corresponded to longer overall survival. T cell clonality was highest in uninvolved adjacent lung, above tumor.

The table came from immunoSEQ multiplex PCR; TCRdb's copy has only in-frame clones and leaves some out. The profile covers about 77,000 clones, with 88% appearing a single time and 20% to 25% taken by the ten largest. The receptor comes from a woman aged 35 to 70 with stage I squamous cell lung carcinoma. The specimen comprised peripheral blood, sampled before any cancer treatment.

The CDR3: CASSLTRRDSPLHF. The CDR3 coding sequence is TGTGCCAGCAGCTTGACAAGACGGGATTCACCCCTCCACTTT. The chain has TRBV5-4 and TRBJ1-6; D unresolved. Germline loops: CDR1 SGHNT, CDR2 YYREEE (reference sequence). The ends were cut back, 1 base at V and 8 bases at J, with 10 bases in the middle. The CDR3 is 14 amino acids.